The source of this T cell receptor beta chain is a study of blood T cells in healthy people across ages. The authors ran a second PCR of roughly 6 to 12 cycles using a sample-barcoded 5' primer and a J-beta primer mix. TCRdb processed the 5' RACE reads anew with MiXCR; each CDR3 protein has one entry. The table records about 400,000 distinct CDR3 sequences, approximately 47% of them present only once. Details on this clonotype: Its specificity is not known.

The study's findings and limits: Any conclusive comparison of naive versus antigen-experienced cells was prevented by using unsorted PBMCs.

Germline V lookup: CDR1 SGHRS, CDR2 YFSETQ. Germline trimming cut 2 bases from V and 9 bases from J; bases unmatched to any gene: 12. This CDR3 is 16 amino acids long. The source of this sequence is a man aged 60-69 years in good health. The J gene is TRBJ2-1, the V gene TRBV5-1, with TRBD2 matching over 9 bases. The source material was blood. CDR3 amino acids: CASSLQPSGASSEQFF. The CDR3 nucleotides are TGCGCCAGCAGCTTACAACCTAGCGGGGCAAGCAGTGAGCAGTTCTTC.